This T cell receptor (beta chain) derives from a study of T-cell memory formation after mild COVID-19 (dated by TCRdb to the early 2020s). For the study in its entirety: TCR sequence clusters from the two donors were found to be largely donor specific. In a couple of donors, T-cell clones that expanded and contracted after mild COVID-19 were tracked by sequencing TCRalpha and TCRbeta repertoires over time. The cohort was made up of two young adult volunteers, one female and one male, who were previously healthy.

This clonotype was detected only a few times. What antigen it recognizes has not been identified. There are no base qualities to consult, and no much larger clone falls within one base. The CDR3 goes from the cysteine to the phenylalanine over 13 residues. Kept here is only the CDR3 DNA, which spans 39 bases and is read in frame from base 1. V loses 5 bases of germline sequence and J loses 2 bases, and the interval between the two ends is 10 bases. The germline V gene encodes CDR1 DFQATT and CDR2 SNEGSKA (reference sequence). Ficoll-Paque density gradient centrifugation was used to isolate PBMCs. TCRdb records Illumina NovaSeq 6000 as the sequencer. cDNA libraries for TCRalpha and TCRbeta were prepared by 5'RACE using constant-segment primers, with sample barcodes and unique molecular identifiers added. Trizol reagent was used to extract RNA from every sample. Libraries were amplified in two PCR steps, with a second sample barcode and Illumina TruSeq adapters added in the second step. The libraries were sequenced on an Illumina NovaSeq using 2 x 150 bp paired-end reads. As for the authors' bioinformatics: The reads were demultiplexed and collapsed into UMI-guided consensus sequences using migec v1.2.7. Using mixcr v2.1.11, UMI consensuses were aligned to TRA and TRB V and J templates and then assembled into clonotypes. Expanded or contracted clonotypes were those called significant by both edgeR and NoisET, with noise models trained on biological replicates. For edgeR calls, the cutoffs were a false discovery rate-adjusted p below 0.01 and a log2 fold-change threshold of 1. As an exploratory analysis of dynamics, max-normalized trajectories of the 1000 most abundant clonotypes were examined with PCA combined with hierarchical clustering. Each responding clone was given a CD4 or CD8 phenotype based on the CD4+ and CD8+ repertoires, which had been sequenced separately. The public reads were quality trimmed at Q25 with fastp and then assembled into clones with MiXCR by TCRdb, keeping productive beta chains. Rows are combined by CDR3 protein, so each entry shows the most common genes and DNA. TCRdb, not the authors, supplied the V and J calls. This sample is represented by 250,000 to 350,000 distinct CDR3 sequences; roughly 17% of them were singletons. 23% of the sample is in the top ten clones.

The paper's findings and limits, for the study overall: SARS-CoV-2 specificity of the second-wave clones peaking on day 37 was not confirmed. Contracting CD4+ clones appeared mostly in the CM and EM memory subsets, whereas CD8+ clones were enriched in EMRA. The study covered only two mild cases, and larger cohorts including severe cases with pre-infection samples were considered necessary. Some responding clones were found in pre-infection memory, which suggests that pre-existing cross-reactive memory T cells took part in the SARS-CoV-2 response. Clones contracting from day 15 to 85 had balanced CD4/CD8 phenotypes, while a second wave expanding from day 15 to 37 was biased towards CD4+.

The origin of this receptor is a man aged 18 to 29 who had mild COVID-19 (a few samples of this study predate the infection). The sample titles of this study are shuffled in the database, so cell type and time point are left out; the donor was told from shared clones. Rearrangement joined TRBV20-1 to TRBJ2-1, with a tentative D gene TRBD2 over 5 matching bases. Sequenced sample: PBMCs or a T cell subset sorted from them (not recorded which). Here is the DNA: TGCAGTGCTTCCGGGGTTCCCTACAATGAGCAGTTCTTC. The encoded protein is CSASGVPYNEQFF.